This TCR beta chain was sequenced for a study of T cells in Graves' hyperthyroidism and ophthalmopathy. Trimming stripped 5 bases from V and 3 bases from J, with 17 bases between. The CDR3 is made up of 16 amino acids. Amplification of TCR beta CDR3 regions used RNA as the template. An initial round of RT-PCR targeting the TCR CDR3 relied on the HTBI primer set. TCRdb reanalysed the multiplex PCR reads using MiXCR and keeps one entry per CDR3 protein. The data show about 320,000 distinct CDR3 sequences, with approximately 15% seen just once and roughly 31% held by the top ten. Graves' hyperthyroidism is called stable when ophthalmopathy does not progress within 18 months. PBMCs were derived from around 10 ml fresh peripheral blood. General study results and limits: Ophthalmopathy was identified by the model a median around 5.9 months ahead of onset. The authors' 13 V-J model separated ophthalmopathy from stable hyperthyroidism.

This clonotype was picked up many times. Its antigen is not known. Sequencing used blood. The chain carries TRBV12-3 or TRBV12-4 and TRBJ1-5; possible D gene TRBD1, 5 bases. The TCR originated in a young man with Graves' hyperthyroidism. Here the CDR3 reads CASSPIGTGSNQPQHF. DNA for the CDR3: TGTGCCAGCAGTCCTATCGGGACGGGGTCCAATCAGCCCCAGCATTTT.